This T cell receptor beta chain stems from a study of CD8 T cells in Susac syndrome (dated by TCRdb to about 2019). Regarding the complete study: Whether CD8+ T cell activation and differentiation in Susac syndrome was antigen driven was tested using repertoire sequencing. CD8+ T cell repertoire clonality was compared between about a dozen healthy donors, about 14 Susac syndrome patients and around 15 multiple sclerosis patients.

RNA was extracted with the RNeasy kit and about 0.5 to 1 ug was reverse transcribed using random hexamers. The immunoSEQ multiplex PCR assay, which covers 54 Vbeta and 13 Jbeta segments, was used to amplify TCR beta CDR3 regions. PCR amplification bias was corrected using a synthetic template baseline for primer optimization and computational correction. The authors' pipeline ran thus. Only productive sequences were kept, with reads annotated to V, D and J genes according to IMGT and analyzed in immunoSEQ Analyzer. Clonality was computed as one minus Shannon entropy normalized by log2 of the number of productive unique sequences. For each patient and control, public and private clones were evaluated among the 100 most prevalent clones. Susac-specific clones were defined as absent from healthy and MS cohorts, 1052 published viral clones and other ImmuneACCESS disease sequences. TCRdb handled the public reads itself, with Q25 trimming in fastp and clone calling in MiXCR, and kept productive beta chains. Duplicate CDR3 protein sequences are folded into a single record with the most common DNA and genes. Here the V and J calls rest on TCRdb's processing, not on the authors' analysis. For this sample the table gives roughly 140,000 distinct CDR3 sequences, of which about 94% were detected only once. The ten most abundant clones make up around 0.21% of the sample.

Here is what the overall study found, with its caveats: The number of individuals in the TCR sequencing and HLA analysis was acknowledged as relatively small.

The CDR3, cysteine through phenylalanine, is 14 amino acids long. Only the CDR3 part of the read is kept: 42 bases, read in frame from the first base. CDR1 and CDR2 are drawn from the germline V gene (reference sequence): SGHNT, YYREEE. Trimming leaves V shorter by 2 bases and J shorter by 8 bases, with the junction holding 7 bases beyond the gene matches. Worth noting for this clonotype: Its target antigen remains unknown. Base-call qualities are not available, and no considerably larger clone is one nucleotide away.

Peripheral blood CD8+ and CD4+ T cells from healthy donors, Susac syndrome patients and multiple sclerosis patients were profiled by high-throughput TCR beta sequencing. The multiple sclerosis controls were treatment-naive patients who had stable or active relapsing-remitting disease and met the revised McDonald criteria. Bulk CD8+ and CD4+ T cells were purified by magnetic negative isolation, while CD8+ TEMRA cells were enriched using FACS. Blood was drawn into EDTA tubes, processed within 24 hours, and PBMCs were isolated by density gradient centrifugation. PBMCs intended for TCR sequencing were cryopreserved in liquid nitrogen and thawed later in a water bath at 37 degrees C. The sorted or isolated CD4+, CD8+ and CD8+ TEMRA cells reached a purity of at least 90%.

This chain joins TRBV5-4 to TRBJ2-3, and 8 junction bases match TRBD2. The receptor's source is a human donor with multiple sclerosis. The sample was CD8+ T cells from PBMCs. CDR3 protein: CASSFTGGPGTQYF. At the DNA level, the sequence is TGTGCCAGCAGCTTCACGGGGGGGCCTGGTACGCAGTATTTT.